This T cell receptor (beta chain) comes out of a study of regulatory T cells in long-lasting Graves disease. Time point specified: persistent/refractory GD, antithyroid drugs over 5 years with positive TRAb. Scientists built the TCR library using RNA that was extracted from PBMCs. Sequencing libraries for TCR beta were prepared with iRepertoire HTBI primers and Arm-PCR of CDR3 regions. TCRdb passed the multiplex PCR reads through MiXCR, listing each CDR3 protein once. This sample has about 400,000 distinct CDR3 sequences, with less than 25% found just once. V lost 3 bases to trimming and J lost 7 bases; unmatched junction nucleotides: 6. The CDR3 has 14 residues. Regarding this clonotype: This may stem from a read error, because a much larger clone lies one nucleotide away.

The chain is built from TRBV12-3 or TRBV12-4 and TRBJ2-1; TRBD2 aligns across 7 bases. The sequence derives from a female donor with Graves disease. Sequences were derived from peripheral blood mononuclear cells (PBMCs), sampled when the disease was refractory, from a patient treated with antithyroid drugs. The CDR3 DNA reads TGTGCCAGCAGTTTTCGGGGGGATAGGAATGAGCAGTTCTTC. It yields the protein CASSFRGDRNEQFF.